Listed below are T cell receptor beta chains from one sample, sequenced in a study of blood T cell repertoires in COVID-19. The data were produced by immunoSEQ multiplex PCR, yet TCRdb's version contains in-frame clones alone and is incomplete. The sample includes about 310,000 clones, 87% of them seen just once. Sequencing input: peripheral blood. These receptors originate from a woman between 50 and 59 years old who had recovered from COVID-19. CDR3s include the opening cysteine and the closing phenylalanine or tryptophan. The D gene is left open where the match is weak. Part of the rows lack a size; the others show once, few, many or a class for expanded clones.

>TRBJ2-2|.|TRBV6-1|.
TGTGCCAGCAGCATGACCGGGGAGCTGTTTTTT
CASSMTGELFF
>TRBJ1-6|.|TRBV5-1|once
TGCGCCAGCAGCTTGGCCGGGAGGTCACCCCTCCACTTT
CASSLAGRSPLHF
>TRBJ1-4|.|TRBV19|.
TGTGCCAGTAGTGAGGATCCTGCAACTAATGAAAAACTGTTTTTT
CASSEDPATNEKLFF
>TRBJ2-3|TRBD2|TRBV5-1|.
TGCGCCAGCAGCTTAGGACTAGCGGGAGATACGCAGTATTTT
CASSLGLAGDTQYF
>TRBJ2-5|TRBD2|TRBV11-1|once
TGTGCCAGCAGCCGGGACTCGGGGGGGGAGACCCAGTACTTC
CASSRDSGGETQYF
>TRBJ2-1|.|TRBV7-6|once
TGTGCCAGCAGCTTGAACGGGTACAATGAGCAGTTCTTC
CASSLNGYNEQFF
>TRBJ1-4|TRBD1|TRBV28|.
TGTGCCAGCAGTTTACTCGGGGACAGGGTTCATGAAAAACTGTTTTTT
CASSLLGDRVHEKLFF
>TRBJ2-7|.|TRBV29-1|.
TGCAGCGTTGGCACACAGCACTCCTACGAGCAGTACTTC
CSVGTQHSYEQYF
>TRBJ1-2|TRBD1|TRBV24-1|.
TGTGCCACCAGTGATTTGCGTGAGACAGGGATTTATGGCTACACCTTC
CATSDLRETGIYGYTF
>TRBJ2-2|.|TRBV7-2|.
TGTGCCAGCACCCGGGATGGCCTTTCGACCGGGGAGCTGTTTTTT
CASTRDGLSTGELFF
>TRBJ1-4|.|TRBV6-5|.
TGTGCCAGCAGAGAGGGTGGTGTTGGAAATGAAAAACTGTTTTTT
CASREGGVGNEKLFF
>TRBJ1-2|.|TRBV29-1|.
TGCAGCGTTGAGGAACAGTCTAACTATGGCTACACCTTC
CSVEEQSNYGYTF
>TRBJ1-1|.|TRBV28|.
TGTGCCAGCAACCTAGATAGGACTGAAGCTTTCTTT
CASNLDRTEAFF
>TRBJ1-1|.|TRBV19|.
TGTGCCAGTAGTTTAATCGAGCGGGACACTGAAGCTTTCTTT
CASSLIERDTEAFF
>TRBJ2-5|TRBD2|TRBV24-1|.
TGTGCCACCAGTGATCCCGGGCTAGCGGGCCAAGAGACCCAGTACTTC
CATSDPGLAGQETQYF
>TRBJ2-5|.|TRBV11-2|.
TGTGCCAGCAGCTCGGGTAGGCGGTTTAACGATGAGACCCAGTACTTC
CASSSGRRFNDETQYF
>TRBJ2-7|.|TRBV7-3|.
TGTGCCAGCAGCCCCCACTACGAGCAGTACTTC
CASSPHYEQYF
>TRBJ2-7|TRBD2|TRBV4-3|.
TGCGCCAGCAGCCAAGTCGGACTAGCGGGAGCCAACGAGCAGTACTTC
CASSQVGLAGANEQYF
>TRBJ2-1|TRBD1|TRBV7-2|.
TGTGCCAGCAGTACCGACAGGGGAGCCTACAATGAGCAGTTCTTC
CASSTDRGAYNEQFF
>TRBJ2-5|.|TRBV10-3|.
TGTGCCACCATGGCAGGGTGGGAAGAGACCCAGTACTTC
CATMAGWEETQYF
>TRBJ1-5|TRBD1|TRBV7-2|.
TGTGCCAGCAGCCCGGACAGGGCAATCAATCAGCCCCAGCATTTT
CASSPDRAINQPQHF
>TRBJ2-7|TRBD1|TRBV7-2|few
TGTGCCAGCAGTTCCGGACAGGGCTCCTACGAGCAGTACTTC
CASSSGQGSYEQYF
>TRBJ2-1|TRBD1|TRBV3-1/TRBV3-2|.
TGTGCCAGCAGCCGTCAGGGGGCTGGAAATGAGCAGTTCTTC
CASSRQGAGNEQFF
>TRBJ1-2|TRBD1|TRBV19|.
TGTGCCAGTACAGGGGGGTATGGCTACACCTTC
CASTGGYGYTF
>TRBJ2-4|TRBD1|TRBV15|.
TGTGCCACCAGCAGGGACAGGGTTAACATTCAGTACTTC
CATSRDRVNIQYF
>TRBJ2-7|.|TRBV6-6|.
TGTGCCAGCAGTTCAACAGGGTACGAGCAGTACTTC
CASSSTGYEQYF
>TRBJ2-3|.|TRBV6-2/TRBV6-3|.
TGTGCCAGCAGTCCGAGTGTTACGCAGTATTTT
CASSPSVTQYF
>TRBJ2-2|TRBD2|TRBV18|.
TGTGCCAGCTCACCCGGGACTAGCGGCACCGGGGAGCTGTTTTTT
CASSPGTSGTGELFF
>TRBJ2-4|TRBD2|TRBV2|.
TGTGCCAGCAGTGTTAGGCGGGAGAGGAACATTCAGTACTTC
CASSVRRERNIQYF
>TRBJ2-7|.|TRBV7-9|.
TGTGCCAGCAGCCGGGACGGGGGGCTACGGGAGCAGTACTTC
CASSRDGGLREQYF
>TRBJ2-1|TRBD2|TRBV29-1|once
TGCAGCGGTCAGCGGGGGGGCTACAATGAGCAGTTCTTC
CSGQRGGYNEQFF
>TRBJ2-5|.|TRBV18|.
TGTGCCAGCTCACCACCTGGGAGAAACCAGGAGACCCAGTACTTC
CASSPPGRNQETQYF
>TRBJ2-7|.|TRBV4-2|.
TGTGCCAGCAGCCAAGAACGGGTCGAGCAGTACTTC
CASSQERVEQYF
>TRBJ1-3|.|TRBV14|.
TGTGCCAGCAGCCGTGTTGTCCGGGGGAGGGGAGGTGGAAACACCATATATTTT
CASSRVVRGRGGGNTIYF
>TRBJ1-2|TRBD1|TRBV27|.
TGTGCCAGCAGCCGGACAGGGCCGACCTATGGCTACACCTTC
CASSRTGPTYGYTF
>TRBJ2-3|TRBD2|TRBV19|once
TGTGCCAGTAGTATAACTAGCGGGGGCACAGATACGCAGTATTTT
CASSITSGGTDTQYF
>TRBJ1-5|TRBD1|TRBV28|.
TGTGCCAGCCCGACCACGCGGACAGGGGCGCTAGGTCAGCCCCAGCATTTT
CASPTTRTGALGQPQHF
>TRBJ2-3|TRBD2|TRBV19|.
TGTGCCAGTAGAACCACTAGCGGGAGCACAGATACGCAGTATTTT
CASRTTSGSTDTQYF
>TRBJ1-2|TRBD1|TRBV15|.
TGTGCCACCAGCAGAGACCGGGACAGCACCTATGGCTACACCTTC
CATSRDRDSTYGYTF
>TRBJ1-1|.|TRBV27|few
TGTGCCAGCAGTTTAACGACAGGCGGGACTGAAGCTTTCTTT
CASSLTTGGTEAFF
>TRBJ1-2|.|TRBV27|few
TGTGCCAGCAGTTTCCTACCCCCGGACACACCGTACCCTAACTATGGCTACACCTTC
CASSFLPPDTPYPNYGYTF